In this sample, the clone carrying this T cell receptor (beta chain) turned up many times. This sample was included in a study of molecular identifiers for immune sequencing clone quantification. TCRdb re-derived calls from the PCR reads in MiXCR, one entry per CDR3 protein. In the table there are approximately 54,000 distinct CDR3 sequences, 20% to 25% of which are singletons. CDR3 length: 15 amino acids. V lost 3 bases, J lost 2 bases, and 7 bases stayed unmatched. Germline CDR1 MNHNS, CDR2 SASEGT. The gene calls are TRBV6-1 and TRBJ2-7, with 7 bases lining up with TRBD2. The specimen was naive CD8+ T cells from blood, with Jurkat cell RNA spiked in. Described subset: FACS-sorted CD8+CD4-CCR7+CD45RA+ naive T cells. The TCR comes from a human donor in good health. Some libraries in this study had Jurkat cell RNA spiked in. The CDR3 DNA reads as TGTGCCAGCAGTGATTTCCCGGGGAGGGCCTACGAGCAGTACTTC. Residues: CASSDFPGRAYEQYF.